This T cell receptor beta chain was recorded in a study of cytomegalovirus exposure and HLA in healthy donors. This clone was observed a few times. PCR employed 60 Vbeta and 13 Jbeta primers. The method was immunoSEQ multiplex PCR; TCRdb's version includes in-frame clones alone and lacks a portion of them. Seen here are some 120,000 clones, 80% observed once, and the top ten hold about 0.22%. The CDR3 is 18 amino acids. The germline V gene encodes CDR1 MRHNA and CDR2 SNTAGT. V lost 6 bases and J lost 3; bases outside the gene matches: 16. The clonotype comes from a man between 45 and 60 years old in good health and CMV-seronegative. Source material: PBMCs. V usage is TRBV6-4 and J usage is TRBJ1-5, with 8 positions matching TRBD1. The DNA for the CDR3 is TGTGCCAGCAGACCAGTATTCGACGGGACAGGTAACAATCAGCCCCAGCATTTT. Translated, it gives CASRPVFDGTGNNQPQHF.